This TCR beta chain was found in a study of blood T cell repertoires in COVID-19. With 4 bases clipped from V and 4 bases from J, the junction kept 12 bases outside the gene matches. In germline, CDR1 is SEHNR, CDR2 FQNEAQ (reference sequence). The CDR3 contains 17 residues. Measured with immunoSEQ multiplex PCR; TCRdb has only the in-frame clones, and not every one. The table has 200,000 to 250,000 clones, 84% seen once. The material sequenced was PBMCs or T cells enriched from blood (not recorded which). The TCR was taken from a man in his fifties or sixties who had recovered from COVID-19. V and J are TRBV7-9 and TRBJ2-1, with TRBD1 matching over 8 bases. The CDR3 sequence: CASSSDRDRLEYNEQFF. The CDR3 DNA reads TGTGCCAGCAGCTCAGACCGGGACAGGTTAGAGTACAATGAGCAGTTCTTC. The entire variable domain, with the rest obtained from reference TRBV7-9 and TRBJ2-1, is as follows: DTGVSQNPRHKITKRGQNVTFRCDPISEHNRLYWYRQTLGQGPEFLTYFQNEAQLEKSRLLSDRFSAERPKGSFSTLEIQRTEQGDSAMYLCASSSDRDRLEYNEQFFGPGTRLTVL.